The sample holds a few counts of the clone carrying this TCR beta chain. V was clipped by 5 bases and J by 3 bases; unmatched bases: 1. From germline, CDR1 is SGHVS and CDR2 FNYEAQ. There are 13 residues in the CDR3. One entry per CDR3 protein results from TCRdb running MiXCR on the 5' RACE reads. This sample has 400,000 to 500,000 distinct CDR3 sequences, with about 19% found just once. The sample comes from a study of T-cell memory formation after mild COVID-19. The material sequenced was PBMCs or a T cell subset sorted from them (not recorded which). The chain joins TRBV7-6 to TRBJ2-7; TRBD2 agrees at 10 bases. The source is an adult woman who had mild COVID-19 (a few samples of this study predate the infection). Cell type and time point are not known. The CDR3 DNA reads as TGTGCCAGCAGCGGACTAGCGGTCTACGAGCAGTACTTC. This codes for CASSGLAVYEQYF. Looking up the rest from reference TRBV7-6 and TRBJ2-7 gives the full variable domain: GAGVSQSPRYKVTKRGQDVALRCDPISGHVSLYWYRQALGQGPEFLTYFNYEAQQDKSGLPNDRFSAERPEGSISTLTIQRTEQRDSAMYRCASSGLAVYEQYFGPGTRLTVT.